This T cell receptor beta chain was recovered during a study of shared clonotypes between healthy human individuals. General observations from the study: Despite large depth, rarefaction showed incomplete sorted-subset sequencing. Larger richness was generally estimated for naive than memory subsets.

Trimming removed 1 base from V and 0 bases from J, with 10 bases in between. This CDR3 spans 15 amino acids. The germline V gene encodes CDR1 MNHEY and CDR2 SVGAGI. Naive CD8 cells comprised CD45RO-negative, CCR7-positively selected cells, excluding terminally differentiated effector memory CD45RA+ cells. Clones were sequenced by immunoSEQ multiplex PCR, and TCRdb holds only the in-frame ones, with some missing. The data contain more than 2 million clones, 93% of them singletons. In the case of this clone: Antigen unknown.

The sample taken for sequencing was naive CD8+ T cells from PBMCs. This rearrangement joins TRBV6-5 to TRBJ2-7; TRBD2 might be the D (5 bases). The TCR originated in a man aged 18 to 35 in good health. Some clones in this sample may be carry-over from other donors' samples. This CDR3 reads CASSYYGDNSYEQYF. The CDR3 DNA reads as TGTGCCAGCAGTTACTACGGGGATAACTCCTACGAGCAGTACTTC.